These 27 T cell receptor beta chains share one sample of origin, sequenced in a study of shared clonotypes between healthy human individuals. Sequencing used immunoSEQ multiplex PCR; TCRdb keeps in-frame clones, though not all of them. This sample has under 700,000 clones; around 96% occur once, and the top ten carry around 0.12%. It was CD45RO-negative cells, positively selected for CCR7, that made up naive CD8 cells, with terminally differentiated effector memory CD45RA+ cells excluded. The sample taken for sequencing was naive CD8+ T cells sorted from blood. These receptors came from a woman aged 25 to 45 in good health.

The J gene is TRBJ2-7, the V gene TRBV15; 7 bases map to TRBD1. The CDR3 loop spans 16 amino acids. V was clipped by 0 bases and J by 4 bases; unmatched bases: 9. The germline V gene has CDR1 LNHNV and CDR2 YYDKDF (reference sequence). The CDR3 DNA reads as TGTGCCACCAGCAGAGATCCGCGGACAGGAACATACGAGCAGTACTTC. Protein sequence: CATSRDPRTGTYEQYF.

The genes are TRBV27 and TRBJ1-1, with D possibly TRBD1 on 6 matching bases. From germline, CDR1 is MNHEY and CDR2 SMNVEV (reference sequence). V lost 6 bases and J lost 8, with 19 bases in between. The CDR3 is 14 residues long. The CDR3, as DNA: TGTGCCAGCAGCCCGTCGGTCGGGACACAAGAAGCTTTCTTT. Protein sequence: CASSPSVGTQEAFF.

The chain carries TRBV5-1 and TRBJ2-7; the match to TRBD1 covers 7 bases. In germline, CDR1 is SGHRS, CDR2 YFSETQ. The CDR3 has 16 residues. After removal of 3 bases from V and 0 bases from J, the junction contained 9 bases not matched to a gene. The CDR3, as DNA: TGCGCCAGCAGCTCTCCAACAGGGGTGATCTCCTACGAGCAGTACTTC. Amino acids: CASSSPTGVISYEQYF. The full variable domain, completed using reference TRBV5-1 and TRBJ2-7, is KAGVTQTPRYLIKTRGQQVTLSCSPISGHRSVSWYQQTPGQGLQFLFEYFSETQRNKGNFPGRFSGRQFSNSRSEMNVSTLELGDSALYLCASSSPTGVISYEQYFGPGTRLTVT.

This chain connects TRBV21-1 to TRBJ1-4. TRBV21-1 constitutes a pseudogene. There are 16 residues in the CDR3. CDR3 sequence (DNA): TGTGCCAGCAGCGCGCGCCTGGAGGGAACGGATGAAAAACTGTTTTTT. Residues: CASSARLEGTDEKLFF.

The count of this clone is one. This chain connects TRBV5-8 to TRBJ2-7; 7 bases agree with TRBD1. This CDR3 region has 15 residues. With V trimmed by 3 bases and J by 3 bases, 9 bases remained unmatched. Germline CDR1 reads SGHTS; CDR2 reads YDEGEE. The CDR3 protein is CASSSADRARYEQYF. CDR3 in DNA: TGTGCCAGCAGCTCGGCCGACAGGGCACGCTACGAGCAGTACTTC.

The CDR3 nucleotides are TGTGCCAGCGGCTATACTAGCGGAAGTAGTTACGAGCAGTACTTC. Protein: CASGYTSGSSYEQYF. This chain connects TRBV28 to TRBJ2-7; 8 positions match TRBD2. Germline trimming cut 8 bases from V and 4 bases from J; bases unmatched to any gene: 13. The V gene's germline CDR1 is MDHEN and CDR2 SYDVKM. The CDR3 spans 15 residues.

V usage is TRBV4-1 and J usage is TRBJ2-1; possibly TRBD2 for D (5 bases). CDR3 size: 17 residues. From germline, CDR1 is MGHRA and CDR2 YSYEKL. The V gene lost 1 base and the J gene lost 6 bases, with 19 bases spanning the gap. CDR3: CASSQGGPRRVSNEQFF. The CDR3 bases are TGCGCCAGCAGCCAAGGAGGGCCCCGGCGGGTTTCCAATGAGCAGTTCTTC.

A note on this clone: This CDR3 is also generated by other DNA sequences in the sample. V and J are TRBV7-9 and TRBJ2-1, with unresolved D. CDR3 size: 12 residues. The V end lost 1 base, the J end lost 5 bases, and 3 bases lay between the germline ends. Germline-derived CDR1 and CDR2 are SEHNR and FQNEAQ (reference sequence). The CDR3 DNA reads TGTGCCAGCAGCTTAGTACACAATGAGCAGTTCTTC. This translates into CASSLVHNEQFF. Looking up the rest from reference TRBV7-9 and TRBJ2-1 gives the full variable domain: DTGVSQNPRHKITKRGQNVTFRCDPISEHNRLYWYRQTLGQGPEFLTYFQNEAQLEKSRLLSDRFSAERPKGSFSTLEIQRTEQGDSAMYLCASSLVHNEQFFGPGTRLTVL.

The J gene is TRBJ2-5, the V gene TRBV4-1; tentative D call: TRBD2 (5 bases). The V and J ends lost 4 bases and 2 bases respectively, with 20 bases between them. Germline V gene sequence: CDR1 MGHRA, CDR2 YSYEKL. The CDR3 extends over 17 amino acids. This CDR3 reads CASSPHPRGLDQETQYF. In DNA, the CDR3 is TGCGCCAGCAGCCCCCACCCCCGCGGGCTGGATCAAGAGACCCAGTACTTC.

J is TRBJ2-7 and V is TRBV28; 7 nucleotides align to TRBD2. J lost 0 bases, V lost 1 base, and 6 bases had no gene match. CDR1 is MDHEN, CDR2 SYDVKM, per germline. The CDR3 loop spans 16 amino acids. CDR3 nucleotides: TGTGCCAGCAGTTTATTTCGGGAGGTGTTCTCCTACGAGCAGTACTTC. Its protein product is CASSLFREVFSYEQYF.

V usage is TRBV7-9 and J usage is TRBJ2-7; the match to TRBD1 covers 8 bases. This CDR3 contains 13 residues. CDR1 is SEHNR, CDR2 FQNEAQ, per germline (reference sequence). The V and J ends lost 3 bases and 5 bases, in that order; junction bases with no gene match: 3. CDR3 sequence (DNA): TGTGCCAGCAGCTTGACAGGGGAAAACGAGCAGTACTTC. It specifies CASSLTGENEQYF.

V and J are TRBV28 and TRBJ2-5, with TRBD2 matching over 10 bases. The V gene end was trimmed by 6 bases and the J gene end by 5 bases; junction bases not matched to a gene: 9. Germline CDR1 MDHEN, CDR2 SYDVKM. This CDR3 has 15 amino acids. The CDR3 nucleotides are TGTGCCAGCAGCGCTAGCGGGAGAGTGGAGGAGACCCAGTACTTC. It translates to CASSASGRVEETQYF.

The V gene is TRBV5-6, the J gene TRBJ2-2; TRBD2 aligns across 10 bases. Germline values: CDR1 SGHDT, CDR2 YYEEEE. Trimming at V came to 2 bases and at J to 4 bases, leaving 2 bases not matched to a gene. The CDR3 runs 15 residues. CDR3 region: CASSLAGGGTGELFF. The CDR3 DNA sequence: TGTGCCAGCAGCTTAGCGGGAGGGGGCACCGGGGAGCTGTTTTTT.

In nucleotides, the CDR3 is TGTGCCAGCAGCGTAGGGGGACGTCCCTACGAGCAGTACTTC. Amino acids: CASSVGGRPYEQYF. The chain links TRBV9 to TRBJ2-7, with D perhaps given as TRBD1 or TRBD2 (5 bases each). CDR3 length: 14 amino acids. Trimming took off 0 bases at V and 2 bases at J, with 9 bases between the two ends. Germline CDR1 and CDR2: SGDLS and YYNGEE.

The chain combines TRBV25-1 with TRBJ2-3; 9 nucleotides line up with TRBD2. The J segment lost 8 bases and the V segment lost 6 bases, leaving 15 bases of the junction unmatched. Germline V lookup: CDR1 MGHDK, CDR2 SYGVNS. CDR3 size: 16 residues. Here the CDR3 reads CASSNELVAGAPTQYF. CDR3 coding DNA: TGTGCCAGCAGCAACGAGTTGGTAGCGGGAGCCCCTACGCAGTATTTT.

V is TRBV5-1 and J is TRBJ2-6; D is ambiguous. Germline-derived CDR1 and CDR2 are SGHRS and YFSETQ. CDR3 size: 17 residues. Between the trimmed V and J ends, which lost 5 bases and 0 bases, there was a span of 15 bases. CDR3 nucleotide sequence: TGCGCCAGCAGGGCTCAAGCGTACCCCTCTGGGGCCAACGTCCTGACTTTC. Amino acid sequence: CASRAQAYPSGANVLTF.

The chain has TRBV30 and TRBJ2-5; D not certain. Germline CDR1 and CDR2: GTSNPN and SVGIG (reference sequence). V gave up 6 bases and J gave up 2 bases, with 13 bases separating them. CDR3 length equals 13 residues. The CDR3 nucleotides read TGTGCCTGTGGGCCGTACTATCAAGAGACCCAGTACTTC. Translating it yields CACGPYYQETQYF.

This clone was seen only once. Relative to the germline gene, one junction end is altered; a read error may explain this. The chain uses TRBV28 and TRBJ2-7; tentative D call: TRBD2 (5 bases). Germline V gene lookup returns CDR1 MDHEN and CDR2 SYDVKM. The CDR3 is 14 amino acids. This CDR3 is CASSLWGVSYEQYF. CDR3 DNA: TGTGCCAGCAGTCTATGGGGAGTCTCCTACGAGCAGTACTTC. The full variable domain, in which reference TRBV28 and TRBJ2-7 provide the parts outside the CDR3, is DVKVTQSSRYLVKRTGEKVFLECVQDMDHENMFWYRQDPGLGLRLIYFSYDVKMKEKGDIPEGYSVSREKKERFSLILESASTNQTSMYLCASSLWGVSYEQYFGPGTRLTVT.

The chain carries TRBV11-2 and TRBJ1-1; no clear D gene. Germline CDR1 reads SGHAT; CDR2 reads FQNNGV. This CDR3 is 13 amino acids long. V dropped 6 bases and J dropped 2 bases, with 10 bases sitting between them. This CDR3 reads CASRGSGNTEAFF. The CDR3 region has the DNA TGTGCCAGCAGAGGGAGCGGAAACACTGAAGCTTTCTTT.

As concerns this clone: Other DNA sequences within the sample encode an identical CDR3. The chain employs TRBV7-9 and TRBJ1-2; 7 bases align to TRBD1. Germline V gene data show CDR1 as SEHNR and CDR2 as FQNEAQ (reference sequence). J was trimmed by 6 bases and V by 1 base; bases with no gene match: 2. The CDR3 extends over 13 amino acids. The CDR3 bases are TGTGCCAGCAGCTTAGGAGGGGGCAATGGCTACACCTTC. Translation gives CASSLGGGNGYTF.

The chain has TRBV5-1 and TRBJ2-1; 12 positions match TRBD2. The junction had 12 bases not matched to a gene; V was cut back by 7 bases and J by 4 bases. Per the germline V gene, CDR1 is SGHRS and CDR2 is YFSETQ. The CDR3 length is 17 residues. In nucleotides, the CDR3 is TGCGCCAGCGCCTTTAGACTAGCGGGAGTCGAATACAATGAGCAGTTCTTC. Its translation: CASAFRLAGVEYNEQFF.

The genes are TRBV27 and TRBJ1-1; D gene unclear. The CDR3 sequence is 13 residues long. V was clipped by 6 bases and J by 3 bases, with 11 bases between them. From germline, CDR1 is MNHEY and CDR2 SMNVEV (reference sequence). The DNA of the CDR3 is TGTGCCAGCAGGATAGGACGGTACACTGAAGCTTTCTTT. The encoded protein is CASRIGRYTEAFF.

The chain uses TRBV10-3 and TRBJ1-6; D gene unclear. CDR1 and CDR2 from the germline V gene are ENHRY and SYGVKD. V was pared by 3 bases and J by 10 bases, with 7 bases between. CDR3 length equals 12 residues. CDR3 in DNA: TGTGCCATCAGTGAAGTAGAGTCACCCCTCCACTTT. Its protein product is CAISEVESPLHF.

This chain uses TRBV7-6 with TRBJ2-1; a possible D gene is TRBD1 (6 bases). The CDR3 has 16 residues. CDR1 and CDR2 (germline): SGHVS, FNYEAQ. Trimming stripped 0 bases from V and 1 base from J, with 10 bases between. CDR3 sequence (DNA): TGTGCCAGCAGCTTAGCAGGGGGAGTATCCTACAATGAGCAGTTCTTC. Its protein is CASSLAGGVSYNEQFF.

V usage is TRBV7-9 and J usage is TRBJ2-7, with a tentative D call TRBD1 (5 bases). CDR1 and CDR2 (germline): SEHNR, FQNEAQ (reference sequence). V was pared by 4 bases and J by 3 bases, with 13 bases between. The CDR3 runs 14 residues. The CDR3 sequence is CASSSSQVLYEQYF. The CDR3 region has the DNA TGTGCCAGCAGCTCGTCACAGGTTCTCTACGAGCAGTACTTC.

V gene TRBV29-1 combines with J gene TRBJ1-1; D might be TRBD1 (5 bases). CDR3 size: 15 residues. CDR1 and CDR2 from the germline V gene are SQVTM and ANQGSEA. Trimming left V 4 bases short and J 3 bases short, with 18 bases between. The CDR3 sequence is CSVARAGRSDTEAFF. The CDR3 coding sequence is TGCAGCGTTGCGCGGGCAGGGAGGTCGGACACTGAAGCTTTCTTT.

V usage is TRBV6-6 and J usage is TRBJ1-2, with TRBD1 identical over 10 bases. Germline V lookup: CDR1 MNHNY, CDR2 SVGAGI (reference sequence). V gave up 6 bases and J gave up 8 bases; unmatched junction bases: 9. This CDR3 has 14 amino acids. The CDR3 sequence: CASRTDRGRRGYTF. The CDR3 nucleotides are TGTGCCAGCAGAACCGACAGGGGGCGACGGGGCTACACCTTC.